This T cell receptor beta chain was recorded in a study of control samples from healthy donors and cancer patients. The table came from immunoSEQ multiplex PCR; TCRdb's copy has only in-frame clones and leaves some out. Among around 180,000 clones listed, almost 90% were seen once. The CDR3 has 14 residues. From germline, CDR1 is LNHNV and CDR2 YYDKDF (reference sequence). J lost 4 bases, V lost 8 bases, and 7 bases had no gene match. V is TRBV15 and J is TRBJ2-1; 8 bases map to TRBD2. The origin of this receptor is a woman in her twenties or thirties in good health. The sample was blood. In DNA form, the CDR3 reads TGTGCCACCTCCCCCGGGACTAGATACAATGAGCAGTTCTTC. This sequence encodes CATSPGTRYNEQFF.